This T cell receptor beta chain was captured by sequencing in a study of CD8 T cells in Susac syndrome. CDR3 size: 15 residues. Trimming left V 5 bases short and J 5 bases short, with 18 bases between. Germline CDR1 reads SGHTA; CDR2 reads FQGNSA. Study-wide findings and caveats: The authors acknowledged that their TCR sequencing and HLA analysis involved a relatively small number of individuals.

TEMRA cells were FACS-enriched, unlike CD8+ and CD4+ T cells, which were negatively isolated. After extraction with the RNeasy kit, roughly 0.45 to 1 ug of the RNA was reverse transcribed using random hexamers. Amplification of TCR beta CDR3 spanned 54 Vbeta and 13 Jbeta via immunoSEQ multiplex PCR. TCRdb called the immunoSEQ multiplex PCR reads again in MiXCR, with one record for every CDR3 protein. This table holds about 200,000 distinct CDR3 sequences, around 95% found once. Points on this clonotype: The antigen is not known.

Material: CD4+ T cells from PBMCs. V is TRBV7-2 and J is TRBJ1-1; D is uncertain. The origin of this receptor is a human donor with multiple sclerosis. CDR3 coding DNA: TGTGCCAGCAGCCCCGACCGGAGTAGAACAACTGAAGCTTTCTTT. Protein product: CASSPDRSRTTEAFF. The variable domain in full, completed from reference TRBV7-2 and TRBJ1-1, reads GAGVSQSPSNKVTEKGKDVELRCDPISGHTALYWYRQSLGQGLEFLIYFQGNSAPDKSGLPSDRFSAERTGGSVSTLTIQRTQQEDSAVYLCASSPDRSRTTEAFFGQGTRLTVV.